The 26 T cell receptor beta chains reported below all come from one sample, sequenced in a study of T cells in Graves' hyperthyroidism and ophthalmopathy. Amplification targeted TCR beta CDR3 regions from RNA transcripts. A first-round RT-PCR of the TCR CDR3 used the HTBI primer set. Each CDR3 protein gets one entry after TCRdb re-called the multiplex PCR reads with MiXCR. The sample holds 350,000 to 400,000 distinct CDR3 sequences; just under 15% are singletons and the top ten take less than 35%. Sequenced sample: blood. All receptors come from a woman in her twenties or thirties with Graves' hyperthyroidism.

With regard to this clonotype: This sequence may be a read error, since a much larger clone differs from it by one base. This chain connects TRBV5-1 to TRBJ2-1; 9 bases are a match to TRBD2. The CDR3 has 16 residues. The V gene's germline CDR1 is SGHRS and CDR2 YFSETQ. The V segment lost 0 bases and the J segment 6 bases; nucleotides outside the gene matches: 7. The CDR3 here is CASSLGLAAGSNEQFF. The DNA for the CDR3 is TGCGCCAGCAGCTTGGGACTAGCGGCCGGGAGCAATGAGCAGTTCTTC.

A few counts support this clonotype. The chain couples TRBV6-1 to TRBJ2-7, with 7 positions matching TRBD1. The CDR3 covers 14 residues. The V gene end was trimmed by 7 bases and the J gene end by 0 bases; junction bases not matched to a gene: 6. Germline V gene sequence: CDR1 MNHNS, CDR2 SASEGT. The CDR3 sequence: CASTPRDSSYEQYF. CDR3 bases: TGTGCCAGCACCCCCCGGGACAGCTCCTACGAGCAGTACTTC.

On this clonotype itself: A single base separates this from a much larger clone, so it may be a read error. The CDR3 loop is CSASITGSITDTQYF. The CDR3 nucleotides are TGCAGTGCTAGTATTACAGGGTCGATCACAGATACGCAGTATTTT. The genes are TRBV20-1 and TRBJ2-3, with D possibly TRBD1 on 6 matching bases. Germline V gives CDR1 DFQATT, CDR2 SNEGSKA (reference sequence). CDR3 length: 15 residues. V was cut by 3 bases and J by 2 bases, with 15 bases left in between.

Comments on this clonotype: A read error is possible here, since a much larger clone lies one base away. CDR3 sequence reads: CSVEYRVSYSEQFF. CDR3 DNA sequence: TGCAGCGTTGAATACAGGGTCTCCTACAGTGAGCAGTTCTTC. The chain is built from TRBV29-1 and TRBJ2-1; tentative D call: TRBD1 (6 bases). From germline, CDR1 is SQVTM and CDR2 ANQGSEA. This CDR3 region has 14 residues.

This sequence joins TRBV4-1 and TRBJ2-5, with D perhaps matching TRBD2 (6 bases). The CDR3 is made up of 16 amino acids. In germline, CDR1 is MGHRA, CDR2 YSYEKL. Trimming stripped 0 bases from V and 3 bases from J, with 14 bases between. CDR3 sequence: CASSQEGAGPKETQYF. The CDR3 region has the DNA TGCGCCAGCAGCCAAGAAGGAGCGGGCCCTAAAGAGACCCAGTACTTC.

The chain combines TRBV28 with TRBJ2-1; TRBD1 might be the D (5 bases). The CDR3 is made up of 13 amino acids. V was trimmed by 5 bases and J by 9 bases, leaving 14 bases between them. CDR1 and CDR2 from the germline V gene are MDHEN and SYDVKM. In DNA form, the CDR3 reads TGTGCCAGCAGTCTTCGACGGCAGGGTGAGCAGTTCTTC. Translating gives CASSLRRQGEQFF.

This clonotype has a handful of counts. This chain links TRBV27 with TRBJ2-7; D not resolved. Germline V lookup: CDR1 MNHEY, CDR2 SMNVEV (reference sequence). The length of the CDR3 is 14 residues. The V gene lost 4 bases and the J gene lost 2 bases, with 12 bases spanning the gap. The DNA of the CDR3 is TGTGCCAGCAGTTCGGTTGGGGTCGCCTACGAGCAGTACTTC. Protein product: CASSSVGVAYEQYF.

There are many counts of this clonotype. This chain connects TRBV3-1 to TRBJ2-1; perhaps D is TRBD1 or TRBD2 (5 bases each). The CDR3 is 13 amino acids. V lost 2 bases and J lost 9, with 11 bases in between. From germline, CDR1 is LGHDT and CDR2 YNNKEL (reference sequence). CDR3 in amino acids: CASSQIEGSEQFF. In DNA, the CDR3 is TGTGCCAGCAGCCAAATTGAGGGGAGTGAGCAGTTCTTC.

At least ten counts were recorded for this clonotype. The chain recombines TRBV2 with TRBJ1-4; a weak D match, TRBD1 (6 bases). With 3 bases removed from V and 8 bases from J, the gap between germline ends came to 16 bases. Germline CDR1 and CDR2: SNHLY and FYNNEI. The CDR3 loop spans 15 amino acids. CDR3 coding DNA: TGTGCCAGCAGTGAGGGGACAACGGGAGGCGAAAAACTGTTTTTT. Its protein product is CASSEGTTGGEKLFF.

V is TRBV20-1 and J is TRBJ2-1, with D tentatively TRBD2 (5 bases). This CDR3 is 11 amino acids long. From germline, CDR1 is DFQATT and CDR2 SNEGSKA (reference sequence). V lost 0 bases and J lost 8, with 5 bases in between. CDR3 in amino acids: CSARELDEQFF. The CDR3 DNA reads as TGCAGTGCTAGAGAACTAGATGAGCAGTTCTTC.

This clonotype has a count of ten or more. CDR3 amino acids: CASTGSSYNEQFF. The CDR3, as DNA: TGTGCCAGCACCGGGAGCTCCTACAATGAGCAGTTCTTC. The chain uses TRBV6-1 and TRBJ2-1; the D gene is possibly TRBD2 (6 bases). Germline CDR1 and CDR2: MNHNS and SASEGT. This CDR3 has 13 amino acids. V was pared by 7 bases and J by 0 bases, with 7 bases between.

V usage is TRBV2 and J usage is TRBJ2-2; D is unresolved. V was pared by 1 base and J by 2 bases, with 5 bases between. The CDR3 totals 14 residues. Germline V CDR1 and CDR2: SNHLY, FYNNEI. This CDR3 is CASSEEHNTGELFF. CDR3 DNA sequence: TGTGCCAGCAGTGAAGAGCACAACACCGGGGAGCTGTTTTTT.

This clonotype has at least ten counts. The chain carries TRBV6-6 and TRBJ2-7; 8 positions match TRBD2. Germline CDR1 is MNHNY and CDR2 is SVGAGI (reference sequence). The CDR3 is made up of 16 amino acids. Germline trimming cut 0 bases from V and 2 bases from J; bases unmatched to any gene: 6. The CDR3 nucleotides read TGTGCCAGCAGTTACTCCGGGACTAGTAGTGCCTACGAGCAGTACTTC. It specifies CASSYSGTSSAYEQYF.

This clonotype was observed a few times. The rearrangement joins TRBV4-1 to TRBJ2-7, with TRBD1 matching over 9 bases. In germline, CDR1 is MGHRA, CDR2 YSYEKL. This CDR3 is 14 amino acids long. J gave up 7 bases and V 0 bases, and 4 bases lay outside the gene matches. In DNA, the CDR3 is TGCGCCAGCAGCCAAGAGGGACAGGGAGGGGAGCAGTACTTC. Encoded protein: CASSQEGQGGEQYF.

This clonotype was counted a few times. The chain links TRBV29-1 to TRBJ2-5, with D hard to call. CDR1 is SQVTM, CDR2 ANQGSEA, per germline. Trimming took off 6 bases at V and 2 bases at J, with 13 bases between the two ends. This CDR3 is built from 13 residues. The CDR3 coding sequence is TGCAGCGTCGCCGCAGGAACGCAAGAGACCCAGTACTTC. It yields the protein CSVAAGTQETQYF. Based on the CDR3 plus reference TRBV29-1 and TRBJ2-5, the full variable domain is SAVISQKPSRDICQRGTSLTIQCQVDSQVTMMFWYRQQPGQSLTLIATANQGSEATYESGFVIDKFPISRPNLTFSTLTVSNMSPEDSSIYLCSVAAGTQETQYFGPGTRLLVL.

On this clonotype itself: Given a much more abundant clone one base away, this may be a read error. The chain employs TRBV9 and TRBJ2-2; 7 nucleotides agree with TRBD1. Germline lookup yields CDR1 SGDLS and CDR2 YYNGEE. The CDR3 contains 17 residues. The CDR3 coding sequence is TGTGCCGGCAGCACCAACCGGGACAGACAGAACACCGGGGAGCTGTTTTTT. This codes for CAGSTNRDRQNTGELFF.

The V call is TRBV25-1, the J call TRBJ2-1; D might be TRBD1 or TRBD2, each matching 5 bases. Looked up from germline, CDR1 is MGHDK and CDR2 is SYGVNS. V was clipped by 6 bases and J by 1 base, with 13 bases between them. The length of the CDR3 is 15 residues. The CDR3: CASRKPGPSYNEQFF. CDR3 DNA: TGTGCCAGCAGGAAACCGGGACCTTCCTACAATGAGCAGTTCTTC.

The chain has TRBV4-1 and TRBJ2-3; D unresolved. Germline CDR1 MGHRA, CDR2 YSYEKL. Trimming left V 0 bases short and J 3 bases short, with 7 bases between. There are 14 residues in the CDR3. In nucleotides, the CDR3 is TGCGCCAGCAGCCAAGATGGCTGGACAGATACGCAGTATTTT. Translation gives CASSQDGWTDTQYF.

The sample holds a few counts of this clonotype. The gene calls are TRBV25-1 and TRBJ2-3; D is uncertain. Trimming took off 8 bases at V and 0 bases at J, with 15 bases between the two ends. Germline lookup yields CDR1 MGHDK and CDR2 SYGVNS. This CDR3 has 15 amino acids. The CDR3, as DNA: TGTGCCAGCGGACCTAGTGGCGTTAGCACAGATACGCAGTATTTT. Amino acids: CASGPSGVSTDTQYF.

This clonotype was picked up many times. This sequence joins TRBV29-1 and TRBJ2-1; perhaps TRBD1 as D (5 bases). Germline values: CDR1 SQVTM, CDR2 ANQGSEA. The V end lost 1 base, the J end lost 4 bases, and 8 bases lay between the germline ends. The CDR3 has 13 residues. The CDR3 DNA reads as TGCAGCGTTGAAGTGGGGCGGTACAATGAGCAGTTCTTC. Its protein product is CSVEVGRYNEQFF.

The V gene is TRBV2, the J gene TRBJ2-7, with D possibly being TRBD2 (5 bases). The V end lost 6 bases, the J end lost 3 bases, and 18 bases lay between the germline ends. This CDR3 is 15 amino acids long. Germline V gene sequence: CDR1 SNHLY, CDR2 FYNNEI. This chain's CDR3 is CASSPWTGRDYEQYF. For the CDR3, the DNA is TGTGCCAGCAGCCCGTGGACTGGCCGGGACTACGAGCAGTACTTC.

This clonotype came up many times. This chain connects TRBV30 to TRBJ2-7, with D maybe TRBD2 (7 bases). CDR1 is GTSNPN, CDR2 SVGIG, per germline (reference sequence). CDR3 size: 14 residues. The V and J ends lost 3 bases and 4 bases respectively, with 16 bases between them. CDR3 sequence reads: CAWRGGGKGYEQYF. CDR3 in DNA: TGTGCCTGGAGAGGGGGAGGGAAAGGGTACGAGCAGTACTTC.

A few counts support this clonotype. One end of the junction varies from germline; a read error may be responsible. The V and J genes are TRBV20-1 and TRBJ2-1; D perhaps matches TRBD1 (6 bases). Germline V lookup: CDR1 DFQATT, CDR2 SNEGSKA (reference sequence). The CDR3 contains 15 residues. The CDR3 bases are TGCAGTGCTAGAGATCTCGGACAGAAGTACAATGAGCAATTCTTC. The encoded protein is CSARDLGQKYNEQFF.

This clonotype appeared a few times. The rearrangement links TRBV4-1 to TRBJ2-4; 7 bases map to TRBD1. Per the germline V gene, CDR1 is MGHRA and CDR2 is YSYEKL. This CDR3 spans 17 amino acids. V was clipped by 4 bases and J by 2 bases; unmatched bases: 11. The DNA for the CDR3 is TGCGCCAGCAGCCGCCCGTACGACAGGGAGACCAAAAACATTCAGTACTTC. It specifies CASSRPYDRETKNIQYF.

The gene calls are TRBV11-1 and TRBJ2-3, with D possibly TRBD2 on 5 matching bases. The CDR3 is 16 residues long. Trimming removed 2 bases at V and 2 bases at J, with 14 bases between. The germline V gene has CDR1 SGHAT and CDR2 FQDESV (reference sequence). CDR3 region: CASSLLSPGNTDTQYF. The CDR3 nucleotides read TGTGCCAGCAGCTTATTATCTCCGGGAAACACAGATACGCAGTATTTT.

This clonotype appeared many times. The chain joins TRBV13 to TRBJ2-5; TRBD2 aligns across 7 bases. The CDR3 consists of 14 residues. V was pared by 3 bases and J by 4 bases, with 5 bases of the junction left unmatched. In germline, CDR1 is PRHDT, CDR2 FYEKMQ (reference sequence). CDR3 protein: CASSLRTSLETQYF. The CDR3 nucleotides are TGTGCCAGCAGCTTGAGGACTAGTTTAGAGACCCAGTACTTC.